This TCR beta chain comes out of a study of shared T cell receptors in the human thymus (dated by TCRdb to the early 2020s). About the investigation overall: The study examined how self-reactive, shared T-cell receptor alpha chains are generated in the human thymus.

Remarks on this clone: The clone's antigen remains unknown. No base quality information exists; no much larger clone differs at one position.

The method behind the library was the immunoSEQ multiplex PCR assay. This is the immuneACCESS table as TCRdb keeps it, with only in-frame sequences that have V and J called. A part of the clones is gone; compared with another copy, unresolved V genes explain less than half, and the rest is unexplained. This sample has hundreds of thousands of clones in its table, and over 75% of those were observed once. Together, the top ten hold about 0.0098% of the sample. The germline ends are 8 bases apart after V is trimmed by 4 bases and J by 1 base. The cysteine opens and the phenylalanine closes a CDR3 of 13 amino acids. The entry retains the CDR3 DNA only, 39 bases that are in frame from base 1. Reading the germline V gene gives CDR1 SGHDT and CDR2 YYEEEE. These same data were also listed under a study on human thymus T cells. That second report states: The donors were immunologically healthy infants in Finland who had open corrective cardiac surgery for congenital heart defects. Thymus tissue was obtained as surgical resects removed during corrective cardiac surgery. Usage of V and J gene segments appeared to be biased in both the thymic and the peripheral blood repertoires. The related research found that thymic TCR repertoires overlapped highly between unrelated individuals. The study used roughly eight infant thymus samples plus four related peripheral blood samples to characterize TCR alpha and beta repertoires. The infant donors were about 6 to 244 days old, and the cohort included five or six males and two females. Thymocytes were released mechanically from tissue and stored at -70 °C as pellets of 10-30 million cells. A QIAsymphony instrument was used to extract genomic DNA from the frozen cell pellets. TCRB and TCRAD loci were amplified from a standardized quantity of quality-controlled genomic DNA using the immunoSEQ multiplex PCR assay. The V(D)J region was spanned by amplicons of a length sufficient to cover the CDR3 and to identify V and J genes. The commercial immunoSEQ service was used to sequence amplicons on an Illumina platform. Primer bias and sequencing errors were corrected using previously described methods, and TCRAD and TCRB definitions followed the IMGT database. The repertoires were analysed using immunoSEQ Analyzer 3.0 and VDJTools for basic statistics, V/J segment usage, diversity estimates, rarefaction and pairwise overlap. Diversity was estimated using the Chao1, ChaoE, Efron-Thisted, Shannon and inverse Simpson indices, and was also estimated on datasets down-sampled to the size of the smallest sample. Repertoire overlap used strict matching of CDR3 nucleotide sequence, V gene and J gene, with Jaccard-based multidimensional scaling clustering. On average, roughly 800,000 unique TCRB clonotypes were obtained from thymus samples, compared with roughly 84,000 from blood samples.

Sequencing was done on a sample of thymocytes. The V and J segments used are TRBV5-6 and TRBJ1-1, with no D gene named confidently. The source is a girl in the first two years of life with a congenital heart defect. Donor details come from another sample of the same person, matched by shared clones. CDR3 region: CASSAHQNTEAFF. The base sequence is TGTGCCAGCAGCGCGCACCAGAACACTGAAGCTTTCTTT.